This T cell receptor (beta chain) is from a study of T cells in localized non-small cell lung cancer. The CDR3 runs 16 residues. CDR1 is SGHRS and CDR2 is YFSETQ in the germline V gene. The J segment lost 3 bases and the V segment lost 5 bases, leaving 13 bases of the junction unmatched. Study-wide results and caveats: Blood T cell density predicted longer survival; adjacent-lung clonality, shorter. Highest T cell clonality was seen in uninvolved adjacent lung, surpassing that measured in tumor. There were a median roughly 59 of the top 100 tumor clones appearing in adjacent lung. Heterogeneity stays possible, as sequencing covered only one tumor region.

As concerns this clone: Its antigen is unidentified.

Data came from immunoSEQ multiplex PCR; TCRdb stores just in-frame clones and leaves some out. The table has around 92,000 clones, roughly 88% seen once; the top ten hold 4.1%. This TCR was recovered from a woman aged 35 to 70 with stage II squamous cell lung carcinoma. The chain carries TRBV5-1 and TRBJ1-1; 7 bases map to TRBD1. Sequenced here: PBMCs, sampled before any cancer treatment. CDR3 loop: CASRKELTGVDTEAFF. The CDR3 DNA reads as TGCGCCAGCAGGAAAGAACTCACAGGGGTCGACACTGAAGCTTTCTTT.